Here is one T cell receptor beta chain with its context. Its antigen is unknown. These data are taken from a study of cytomegalovirus exposure and HLA in healthy donors. Regarding the study as a whole: Earlier results showed most TCR beta V segments being productive about 87% or about 30% of the time.

Primers included in the PCR were 60 Vbeta and 13 Jbeta primers. Clones were read by immunoSEQ multiplex PCR, and TCRdb kept only the in-frame ones, dropping some. The sample has about 180,000 clones, roughly 85% seen once. The V end lost 2 bases, the J end lost 9 bases, and 8 bases lay between the germline ends. This CDR3 spans 11 amino acids. Germline-derived CDR1 and CDR2 are DFQATT and SNEGSKA (reference sequence). The sequencing input was PBMCs. The rearrangement uses TRBV20-1 and TRBJ2-1; D call uncertain. The receptor was derived from a boy aged 2-9 years in good health and CMV-seronegative. This CDR3 is CSARLVGEQFF. The CDR3 region has the DNA TGCAGTGCTAGACTAGTCGGTGAGCAGTTCTTC.